The clone carrying this T cell receptor beta chain showed up just a few times. These data originate in a study of blood T cell repertoires in COVID-19. About the research overall: Specimens from acute and convalescent COVID-19 originated in the United States, Italy and Spain. From T cells, B-cell-depleted T cells, or PBMCs came the material, which was cDNA or gDNA.

The V gene's germline CDR1 is SGHDN and CDR2 FVKESK. The CDR3 totals 14 residues. Losses at the gene ends were 4 bases for V and 8 bases for J; bases not matched to a gene: 9. The authors' processing: Reference gene primer amplification gave nucleated cell count estimates. Method: immunoSEQ multiplex PCR; TCRdb's copy keeps in-frame clones and lacks some. The V and J calls and the clone size are those of that table, but D and trimming were determined from the DNA. The table lists more than 70,000 clones, about 89% of them singletons. This TCR was recovered from a man aged 45-65 years with active or convalescent COVID-19. Material for sequencing was peripheral blood. The V call is TRBV14, the J call TRBJ1-1, with 8 bases identical to TRBD1. CDR3 sequence reads: CASSPMTGASEAFF. The CDR3, as DNA: TGTGCCAGCAGCCCTATGACAGGGGCTAGCGAAGCTTTCTTT.